The 2 T cell receptor beta chains below come from one sample, sequenced in a study of T cell repertoires in cytomegalovirus infection. Their specific antigens are unknown. TCRdb reprocessed the reads with MiXCR, giving one entry per CDR3 protein. The repertoire includes about 700,000 distinct CDR3 sequences, around 31% of them detected once, and roughly 20% sits in the top ten. Here the sequenced sample was cultured PBMCs, taken from culture after CMV antigen stimulation. The receptors derive from a human donor in good health (CMV status not recorded). Some clones in this sample may be carry-over from other donors' samples.

The chain uses TRBV19 and TRBJ1-6, with a weak D call TRBD1 (5 bases). Trimming took 6 bases from V and 4 from J, leaving 7 bases between them. The CDR3 is 13 amino acids. Germline V gene sequence: CDR1 LNHDA, CDR2 SQIVND (reference sequence). CDR3: CASRQEYNSPLHF. The CDR3 DNA follows: TGTGCCAGTAGACAGGAATATAATTCACCCCTCCACTTT.

The chain carries TRBV28 and TRBJ1-2, with D possibly matching TRBD1 (5 bases). V was clipped by 5 bases and J by 0 bases, with 10 bases between them. The CDR3 has 14 residues. Germline CDR1 reads MDHEN; CDR2 reads SYDVKM. The CDR3 bases are TGTGCCAGCAGTCCCCCCAGGGCTAACTATGGCTACACCTTC. Amino acids: CASSPPRANYGYTF.